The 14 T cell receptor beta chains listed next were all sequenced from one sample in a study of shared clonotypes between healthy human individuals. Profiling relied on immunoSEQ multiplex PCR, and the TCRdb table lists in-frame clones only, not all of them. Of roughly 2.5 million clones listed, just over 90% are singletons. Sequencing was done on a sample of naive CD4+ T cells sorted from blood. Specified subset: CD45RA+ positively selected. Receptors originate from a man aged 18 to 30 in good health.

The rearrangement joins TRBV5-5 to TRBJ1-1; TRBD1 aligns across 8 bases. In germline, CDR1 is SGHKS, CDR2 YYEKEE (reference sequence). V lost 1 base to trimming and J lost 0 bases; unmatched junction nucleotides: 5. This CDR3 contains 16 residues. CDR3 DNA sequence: TGTGCCAGCAGCTTGAGCCGGGACAGGATGAACACTGAAGCTTTCTTT. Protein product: CASSLSRDRMNTEAFF.

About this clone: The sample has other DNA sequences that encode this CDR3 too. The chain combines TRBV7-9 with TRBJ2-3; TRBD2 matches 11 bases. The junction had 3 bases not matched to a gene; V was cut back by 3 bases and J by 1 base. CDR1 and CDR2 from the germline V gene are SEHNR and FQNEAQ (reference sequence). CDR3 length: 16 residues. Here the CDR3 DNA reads TGTGCCAGCAGCTTGGGGACTAGCGGCCGCACAGATACGCAGTATTTT. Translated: CASSLGTSGRTDTQYF.

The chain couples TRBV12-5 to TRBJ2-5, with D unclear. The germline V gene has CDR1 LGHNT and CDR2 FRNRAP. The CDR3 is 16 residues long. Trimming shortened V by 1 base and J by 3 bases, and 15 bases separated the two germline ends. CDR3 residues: CASGLGRRSGEETQYF. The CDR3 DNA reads TGTGCTAGTGGTTTGGGACGCCGGAGTGGGGAAGAGACCCAGTACTTC.

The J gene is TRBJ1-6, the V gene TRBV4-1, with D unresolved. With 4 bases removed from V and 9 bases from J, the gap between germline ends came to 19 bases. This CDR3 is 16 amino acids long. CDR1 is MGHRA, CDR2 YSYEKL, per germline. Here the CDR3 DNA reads TGCGCCAGCAGCCTCCAATGGGGAGAGTTCCGTTCACCCCTCCACTTT. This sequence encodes CASSLQWGEFRSPLHF.

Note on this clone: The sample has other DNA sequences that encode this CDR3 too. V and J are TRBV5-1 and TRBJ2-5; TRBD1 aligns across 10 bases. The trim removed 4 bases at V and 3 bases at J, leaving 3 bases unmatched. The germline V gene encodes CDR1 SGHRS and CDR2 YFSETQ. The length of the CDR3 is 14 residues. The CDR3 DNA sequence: TGCGCCAGCAGCCTCGGGACAGGGGAAGAGACCCAGTACTTC. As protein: CASSLGTGEETQYF.

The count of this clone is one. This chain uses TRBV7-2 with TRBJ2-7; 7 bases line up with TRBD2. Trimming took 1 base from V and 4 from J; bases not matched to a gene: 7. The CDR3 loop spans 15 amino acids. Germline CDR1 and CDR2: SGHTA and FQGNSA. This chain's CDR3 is CASSLGRESRYEQYF. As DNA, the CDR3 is TGTGCCAGCAGCTTAGGGCGGGAGAGTAGGTACGAGCAGTACTTC.

CDR3 amino acids: CASSFRGSRQETQYF. DNA of the CDR3: TGTGCCAGCAGTTTTCGAGGGTCGCGTCAAGAGACCCAGTACTTC. The chain carries TRBV27 and TRBJ2-5, with a possible D match to TRBD2 (5 bases). V was pared by 3 bases and J by 2 bases, with 13 bases between. This CDR3 is built from 15 residues. Germline CDR1 and CDR2: MNHEY and SMNVEV (reference sequence).

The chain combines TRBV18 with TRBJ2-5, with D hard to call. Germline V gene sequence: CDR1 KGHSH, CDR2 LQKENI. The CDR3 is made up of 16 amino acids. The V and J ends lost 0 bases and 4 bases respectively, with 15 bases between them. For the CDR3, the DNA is TGTGCCAGCTCACCACCGAGTCGACCCCACGGAGAGACCCAGTACTTC. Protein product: CASSPPSRPHGETQYF.

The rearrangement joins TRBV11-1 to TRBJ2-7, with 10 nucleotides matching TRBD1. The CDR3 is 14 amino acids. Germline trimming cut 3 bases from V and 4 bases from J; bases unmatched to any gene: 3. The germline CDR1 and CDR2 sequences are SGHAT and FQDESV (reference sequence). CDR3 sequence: CASSFGTGVYEQYF. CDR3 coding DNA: TGTGCCAGCAGCTTCGGGACAGGGGTGTACGAGCAGTACTTC.

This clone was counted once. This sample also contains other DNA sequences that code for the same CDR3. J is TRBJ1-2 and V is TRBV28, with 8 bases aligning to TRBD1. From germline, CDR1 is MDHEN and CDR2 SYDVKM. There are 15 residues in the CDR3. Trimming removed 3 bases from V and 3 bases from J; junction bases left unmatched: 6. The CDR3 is CASSFLGTGDYGYTF. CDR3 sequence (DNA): TGTGCCAGCAGTTTCTTAGGGACAGGAGACTATGGCTACACCTTC.

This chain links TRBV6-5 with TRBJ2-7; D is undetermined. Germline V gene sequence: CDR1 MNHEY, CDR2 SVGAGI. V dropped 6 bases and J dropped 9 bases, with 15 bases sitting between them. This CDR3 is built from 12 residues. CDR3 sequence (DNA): TGTGCCAGCAGGGACCCTATGATCTCGCAGTACTTC. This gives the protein CASRDPMISQYF.

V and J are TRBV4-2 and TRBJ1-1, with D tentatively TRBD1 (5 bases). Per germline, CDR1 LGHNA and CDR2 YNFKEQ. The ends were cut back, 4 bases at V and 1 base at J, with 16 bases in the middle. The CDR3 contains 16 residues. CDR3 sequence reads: CASSRGPPQENTEAFF. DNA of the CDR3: TGTGCCAGCAGCCGGGGTCCTCCACAGGAGAACACTGAAGCTTTCTTT.

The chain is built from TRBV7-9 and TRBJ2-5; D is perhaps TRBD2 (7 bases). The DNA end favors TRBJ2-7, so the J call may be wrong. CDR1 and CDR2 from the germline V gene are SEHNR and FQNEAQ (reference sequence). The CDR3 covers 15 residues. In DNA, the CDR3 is TGTGCCAGCAGCAGAACCGGGGGGCTAGGCTACGAGCAGTACTTC. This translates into CASSRTGGLGYEQYF.

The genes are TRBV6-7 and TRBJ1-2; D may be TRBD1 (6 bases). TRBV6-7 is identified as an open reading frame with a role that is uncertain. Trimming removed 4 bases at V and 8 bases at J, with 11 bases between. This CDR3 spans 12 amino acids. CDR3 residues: CASSSPGAGYTF. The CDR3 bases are TGTGCCAGCAGTTCCCCGGGGGCCGGCTACACCTTC.